The next 17 T cell receptor beta chains were all read from a single sample in a study of cytomegalovirus exposure and HLA in healthy donors. It was with 60 Vbeta and 13 Jbeta primers that the PCR ran. Sequenced by immunoSEQ multiplex PCR; TCRdb stores in-frame clones only, minus some. The table records about 120,000 clones, more than 80% of them present only once. Source material: PBMCs. These TCRs come from a man aged 35 to 55 in good health and CMV-seronegative.

The chain couples TRBV30 to TRBJ1-4; tentative D call: TRBD1 (5 bases). The length of the CDR3 is 13 residues. V lost 4 bases and J lost 12, with 18 bases in between. In germline, CDR1 is GTSNPN, CDR2 SVGIG (reference sequence). Here the CDR3 DNA reads TGTGCCTGGAACCGAGACGCGGAAGGGGAACTGTTTTTT. It yields the protein CAWNRDAEGELFF.

J is TRBJ2-1 and V is TRBV30; 8 nucleotides match TRBD2. The CDR3 totals 16 residues. Per germline, CDR1 GTSNPN and CDR2 SVGIG (reference sequence). With 1 base clipped from V and 3 bases from J, the junction kept 8 bases outside the gene matches. The DNA for the CDR3 is TGTGCCTGGAGTGGGCGGACTAGCAGTTTCTACAATGAGCAGTTCTTC. This translates into CAWSGRTSSFYNEQFF. The variable domain in full, with the rest retrieved from reference TRBV30 and TRBJ2-1, is SQTIHQWPATLVQPVGSPLSLECTVEGTSNPNLYWYRQAAGRGLQLLFYSVGIGQISSEVPQNLSASRPQDRQFILSSKKLLLSDSGFYLCAWSGRTSSFYNEQFFGPGTRLTVL.

The chain couples TRBV4-1 to TRBJ1-4; D is ambiguous. This CDR3 has 15 amino acids. Between the trimmed V and J ends, which lost 4 bases and 0 bases, there was a span of 9 bases. The germline V gene encodes CDR1 MGHRA and CDR2 YSYEKL. CDR3 in DNA: TGCGCCAGCAGCCGGCCAGGTCCAACTAATGAAAAACTGTTTTTT. It translates to CASSRPGPTNEKLFF.

This clone has a handful of counts. This sequence joins TRBV2 and TRBJ1-2, with 11 bases identical to TRBD1. Germline assignment: CDR1 SNHLY and CDR2 FYNNEI. With V trimmed by 2 bases and J by 6 bases, 5 bases remained unmatched. The CDR3 totals 15 residues. CDR3: CASSEMGQGVHGYTF. As DNA, the CDR3 is TGTGCCAGCAGTGAAATGGGACAGGGGGTCCATGGCTACACCTTC. Looking up the rest from reference TRBV2 and TRBJ1-2 gives the full variable domain: EPEVTQTPSHQVTQMGQEVILRCVPISNHLYFYWYRQILGQKVEFLVSFYNNEISEKSEIFDDQFSVERPDGSNFTLKIRSTKLEDSAMYFCASSEMGQGVHGYTFGSGTRLTVV.

The V call is TRBV19, the J call TRBJ1-2; tentative D call: TRBD1 (6 bases). CDR3 size: 16 residues. V lost 0 bases to trimming and J lost 4 bases, with 15 bases between them. CDR1 LNHDA and CDR2 SQIVND come from the germline V gene (reference sequence). CDR3 residues: CASSIDTLGAGYGYTF. CDR3 DNA sequence: TGTGCCAGTAGTATAGATACCTTGGGGGCCGGCTATGGCTACACCTTC.

The J gene is TRBJ2-7, the V gene TRBV19, with 8 bases lining up with TRBD1. Germline V lookup: CDR1 LNHDA, CDR2 SQIVND (reference sequence). The CDR3 totals 17 residues. J lost 0 bases, V lost 10 bases, and 17 bases had no gene match. The CDR3 DNA reads as TGTGCCACCTCTAGGGGACAGGTTACCCTGGGCTCCTACGAGCAGTACTTC. It is translated as CATSRGQVTLGSYEQYF.

The V gene is TRBV11-2, the J gene TRBJ2-1; 8 bases line up with TRBD2. V was clipped by 5 bases and J by 13 bases; unmatched bases: 13. Germline CDR1 is SGHAT and CDR2 is FQNNGV. The CDR3 extends over 14 amino acids. The CDR3 nucleotides read TGTGCCAGCAGCCCGGGCGGGACGGGAGGGCCCCAGTTCTTC. This gives the protein CASSPGGTGGPQFF.

This chain uses TRBV7-6 with TRBJ1-4; possible D gene TRBD1, 6 bases. Per germline, CDR1 SGHVS and CDR2 FNYEAQ. This CDR3 is 16 amino acids long. Trimming pared 1 base from V and 7 bases from J, leaving 16 bases between. In DNA, the CDR3 is TGTGCCAGCAGCTTAGAACAGGGAGTGGTTCGTGAAAAACTGTTTTTT. Its translation is CASSLEQGVVREKLFF. The variable domain in full, with the rest retrieved from reference TRBV7-6 and TRBJ1-4, is GAGVSQSPRYKVTKRGQDVALRCDPISGHVSLYWYRQALGQGPEFLTYFNYEAQQDKSGLPNDRFSAERPEGSISTLTIQRTEQRDSAMYRCASSLEQGVVREKLFFGSGTQLSVL.

The table lists this clone with a few counts. The rearrangement links TRBV6-5 to TRBJ1-1, with D perhaps TRBD1 (5 bases). Looked up from germline, CDR1 is MNHEY and CDR2 is SVGAGI. Trimming cost V 6 bases and J 6 bases, with 14 bases left between them. The CDR3 contains 13 residues. CDR3 nucleotides: TGTGCCAGCAGCAAGGGGAGGCGAGCTGAAGCTTTCTTT. Translated, it gives CASSKGRRAEAFF.

Turning to this clone: Other DNA sequences in this specimen translate into the identical CDR3. The chain uses TRBV4-1 and TRBJ1-4, with 9 bases that match TRBD1. The CDR3 is made up of 14 amino acids. Germline CDR1 reads MGHRA; CDR2 reads YSYEKL. V dropped 1 base and J dropped 6; count of bases not matched to a gene: 0. The CDR3 region has the DNA TGCGCCAGCAGCCAAGGGACAGGGGATGAAAAACTGTTTTTT. Amino acid sequence: CASSQGTGDEKLFF.

The chain employs TRBV9 and TRBJ2-1; TRBD1 matches 7 bases. Per the germline V gene, CDR1 is SGDLS and CDR2 is YYNGEE. V trimming: 4 bases; J trimming: 8 bases; junction bases outside the gene matches: 12. This CDR3 is 15 amino acids long. The CDR3 coding sequence is TGTGCCAGCAGCCCGGGGACAGTCTCGAGCTATGAGCAGTTCTTC. The encoded protein is CASSPGTVSSYEQFF.

In DNA, the CDR3 is TGCAGCGTAGTGGGACAACTCTACGAGCAGTACTTC. It is translated as CSVVGQLYEQYF. The chain has TRBV29-1 and TRBJ2-7; possibly TRBD1 for D (6 bases). Germline CDR1 reads SQVTM; CDR2 reads ANQGSEA. V was cut by 6 bases and J by 3 bases, with 12 bases left in between. The CDR3 extends over 12 amino acids.

This chain uses TRBV18 with TRBJ2-7; 8 nucleotides agree with TRBD2. Germline loops: CDR1 KGHSH, CDR2 LQKENI. CDR3 length equals 16 residues. J was trimmed by 5 bases and V by 6 bases; bases with no gene match: 15. CDR3 residues: CASSNLRGSGGDEQYF. The CDR3 region has the DNA TGTGCCAGCTCGAATCTACGGGGGAGCGGGGGTGACGAGCAGTACTTC.

The CDR3 region has the DNA TGCGCCAGCAGCCAAGCGGTCCTGGGCGGGAGCGGCTACACCTTC. Protein: CASSQAVLGGSGYTF. V gene TRBV4-3 combines with J gene TRBJ1-2; no firm D call. V was shortened by 1 base and J by 8 bases, with 17 bases between the two germline ends. The CDR3 has 15 amino acids. Germline CDR1 reads LGHNA; CDR2 reads YSLEER.

J is TRBJ2-1 and V is TRBV4-2; D perhaps matches TRBD2 (6 bases). The CDR3 runs 18 residues. Germline CDR1 and CDR2: LGHNA and YNFKEQ. Deletions cut 1 base from V and 6 bases from J, with 22 bases between. The CDR3 DNA reads TGTGCCAGCAGCCAAGGGATTCTAGGGGAGGCCCAGGGCAATGAGCAGTTCTTC. Encoded protein: CASSQGILGEAQGNEQFF.

The chain carries TRBV7-2 and TRBJ1-3, with 9 bases matching TRBD1. The length of the CDR3 is 15 residues. Per germline, CDR1 SGHTA and CDR2 FQGNSA. V trimming: 7 bases; J trimming: 3 bases; junction bases outside the gene matches: 7. CDR3 nucleotides: TGTGCCAGCACCTCCGGGACAGGGTTTGGAAACACCATATATTTT. It specifies CASTSGTGFGNTIYF.

The table lists this clone with a count of one. The CDR3 sequence is CASSALDRGDSPLHF. CDR3 bases: TGTGCCAGCAGCGCCCTGGACAGGGGGGATTCACCCCTCCACTTT. The genes are TRBV9 and TRBJ1-6; 10 nucleotides line up with TRBD1. In germline, CDR1 is SGDLS, CDR2 YYNGEE. The ends lost 3 bases at V and 8 bases at J; junction bases unmatched: 5. The CDR3 length is 15 residues. Full variable domain (rest looked up from reference TRBV9 and TRBJ1-6): DSGVTQTPKHLITATGQRVTLRCSPRSGDLSVYWYQQSLDQGLQFLIQYYNGEERAKGNILERFSAQQFPDLHSELNLSSLELGDSALYFCASSALDRGDSPLHFGNGTRLTVT.